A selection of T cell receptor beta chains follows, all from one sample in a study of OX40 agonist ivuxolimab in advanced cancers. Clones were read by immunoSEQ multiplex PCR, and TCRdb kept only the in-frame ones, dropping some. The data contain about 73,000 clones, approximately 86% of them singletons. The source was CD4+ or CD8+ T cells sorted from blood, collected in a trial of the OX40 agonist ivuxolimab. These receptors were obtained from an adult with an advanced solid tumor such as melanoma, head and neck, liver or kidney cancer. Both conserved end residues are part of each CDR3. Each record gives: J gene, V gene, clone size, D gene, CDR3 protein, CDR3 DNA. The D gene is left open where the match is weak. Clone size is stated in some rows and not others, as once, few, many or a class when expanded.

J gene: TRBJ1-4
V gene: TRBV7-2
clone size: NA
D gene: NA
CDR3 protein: CASSSWEVEKLFF
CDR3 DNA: TGTGCCAGCAGCTCATGGGAGGTTGAAAAACTGTTTTTT

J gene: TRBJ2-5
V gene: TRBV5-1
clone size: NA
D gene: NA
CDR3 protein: CASYSRSGLQETQYF
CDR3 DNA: TGCGCCAGCTACTCCCGTTCAGGCCTCCAAGAGACCCAGTACTTC

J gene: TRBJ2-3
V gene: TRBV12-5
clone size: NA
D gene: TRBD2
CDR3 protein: CASGLASGMADTQYF
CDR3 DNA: TGTGCTAGTGGTTTGGCTAGCGGGATGGCAGATACGCAGTATTTT

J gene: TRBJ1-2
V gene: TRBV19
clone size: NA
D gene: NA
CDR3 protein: CASGDSPGAYGYTF
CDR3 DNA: TGTGCCAGTGGTGACAGCCCCGGGGCCTATGGCTACACCTTC

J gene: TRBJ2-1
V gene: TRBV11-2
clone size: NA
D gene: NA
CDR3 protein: CASSRNSLNEQFF
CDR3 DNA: TGTGCCAGCAGCCGTAACTCCTTGAATGAGCAGTTCTTC

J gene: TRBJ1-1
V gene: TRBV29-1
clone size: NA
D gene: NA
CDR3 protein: CSGGRPYTEAFF
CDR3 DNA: TGCAGCGGAGGACGGCCGTACACTGAAGCTTTCTTT

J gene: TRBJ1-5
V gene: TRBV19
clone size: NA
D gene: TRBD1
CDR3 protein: CASSARTGGSNQPQHF
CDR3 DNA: TGTGCCAGTAGTGCTCGGACAGGGGGAAGCAATCAGCCCCAGCATTTT

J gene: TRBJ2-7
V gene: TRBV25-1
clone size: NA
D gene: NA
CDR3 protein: CASSDRGYEQYF
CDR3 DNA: TGTGCCAGCAGTGACAGGGGCTACGAGCAGTACTTC

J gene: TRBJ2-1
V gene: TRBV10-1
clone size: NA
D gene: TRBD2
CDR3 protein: CASSELGGGGGFGEQFF
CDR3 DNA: TGCGCCAGCAGTGAGCTTGGCGGGGGGGGCGGGTTCGGTGAGCAGTTCTTC

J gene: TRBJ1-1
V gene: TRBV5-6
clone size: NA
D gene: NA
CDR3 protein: CASSYRDTEAFF
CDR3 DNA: TGTGCCAGCAGCTATAGGGACACTGAAGCTTTCTTT

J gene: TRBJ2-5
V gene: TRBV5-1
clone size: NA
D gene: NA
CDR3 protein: CASSWEETQYF
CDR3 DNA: TGCGCCAGCAGCTGGGAAGAGACCCAGTACTTC

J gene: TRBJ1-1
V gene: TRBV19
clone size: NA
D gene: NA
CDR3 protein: CASIRTRSSTEAFF
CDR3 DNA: TGTGCCAGTATTAGAACCCGTAGTAGCACTGAAGCTTTCTTT

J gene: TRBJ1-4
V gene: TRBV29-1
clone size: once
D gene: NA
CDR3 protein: CSVSSGPQGKLFF
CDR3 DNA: TGCAGCGTCTCTTCCGGGCCTCAGGGAAAACTGTTTTTT

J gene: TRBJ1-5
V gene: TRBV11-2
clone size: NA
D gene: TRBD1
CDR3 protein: CASSLAGTGASDQPQHF
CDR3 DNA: TGTGCCAGCAGCTTAGCCGGGACAGGGGCCTCGGATCAGCCCCAGCATTTT

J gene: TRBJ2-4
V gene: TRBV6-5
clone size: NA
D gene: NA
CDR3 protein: CASSYSKALAKNIQYF
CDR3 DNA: TGTGCCAGCAGTTACTCGAAGGCTCTAGCCAAAAACATTCAGTACTTC

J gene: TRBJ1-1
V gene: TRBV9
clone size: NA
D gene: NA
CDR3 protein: CASSVGQGGSEAFF
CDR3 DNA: TGTGCCAGCAGCGTAGGCCAGGGCGGGTCTGAAGCTTTCTTT

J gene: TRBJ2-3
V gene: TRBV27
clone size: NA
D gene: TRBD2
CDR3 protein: CASSPRTSGRAGADTQYF
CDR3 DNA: TGTGCCAGCAGTCCACGGACTAGCGGGAGGGCCGGGGCAGATACGCAGTATTTT

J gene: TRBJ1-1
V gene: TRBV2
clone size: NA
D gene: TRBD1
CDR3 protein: CASKGQGLVGTEAFF
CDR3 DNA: TGTGCCAGCAAAGGACAGGGCTTGGTGGGCACTGAAGCTTTCTTT

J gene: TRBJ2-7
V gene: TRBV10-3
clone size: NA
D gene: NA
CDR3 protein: CAISESQYEQYF
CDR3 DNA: TGTGCCATCAGTGAGTCACAGTACGAGCAGTACTTC

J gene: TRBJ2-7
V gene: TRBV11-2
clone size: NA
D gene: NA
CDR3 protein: CASSQAYEQYF
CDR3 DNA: TGTGCCAGCAGCCAGGCCTACGAGCAGTACTTC

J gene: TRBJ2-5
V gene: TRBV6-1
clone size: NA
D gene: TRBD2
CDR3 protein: CASSPGLAGETQYF
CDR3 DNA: TGTGCCAGCAGTCCCGGACTAGCTGGAGAGACCCAGTACTTC

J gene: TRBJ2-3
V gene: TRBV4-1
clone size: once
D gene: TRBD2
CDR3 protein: CASSPLGLAGGPVTQYF
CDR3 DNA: TGCGCCAGCAGCCCCCTGGGACTAGCGGGAGGGCCGGTTACGCAGTATTTT

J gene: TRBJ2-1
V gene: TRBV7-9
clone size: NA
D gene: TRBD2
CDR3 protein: CASSRTSGLMGEQFF
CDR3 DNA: TGTGCCAGCAGCCGTACTAGCGGGTTAATGGGTGAGCAGTTCTTC

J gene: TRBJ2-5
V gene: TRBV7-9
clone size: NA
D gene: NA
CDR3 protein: CASSLAGGHETQYF
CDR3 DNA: TGTGCCAGCAGCTTAGCCGGGGGGCATGAGACCCAGTACTTC

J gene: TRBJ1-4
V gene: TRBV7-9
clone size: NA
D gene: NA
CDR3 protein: CATIGASEKLFF
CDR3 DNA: TGTGCCACAATAGGGGCGAGTGAAAAACTGTTTTTT

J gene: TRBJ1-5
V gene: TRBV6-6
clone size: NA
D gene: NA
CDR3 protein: CASSRTENQPQHF
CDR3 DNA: TGTGCCAGCAGTAGGACTGAAAATCAGCCCCAGCATTTT

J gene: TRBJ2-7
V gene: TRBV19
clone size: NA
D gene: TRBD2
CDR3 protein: CASSMYGGAGYEQYF
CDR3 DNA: TGTGCCAGTAGTATGTATGGGGGAGCGGGGTACGAGCAGTACTTC

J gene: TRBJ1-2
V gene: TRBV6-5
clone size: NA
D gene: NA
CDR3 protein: CASGGGYGYTF
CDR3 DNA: TGTGCCAGCGGTGGAGGCTATGGCTACACCTTC

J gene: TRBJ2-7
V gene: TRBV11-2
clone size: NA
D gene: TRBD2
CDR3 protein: CASSLDRVRASGLPYEQYF
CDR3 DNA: TGTGCCAGCAGCTTAGATAGGGTGCGGGCTAGCGGGCTTCCCTACGAGCAGTACTTC

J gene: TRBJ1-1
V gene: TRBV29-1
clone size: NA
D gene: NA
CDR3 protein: CSVVRYLNTEAFF
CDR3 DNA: TGCAGCGTTGTCAGGTATCTAAACACTGAAGCTTTCTTT

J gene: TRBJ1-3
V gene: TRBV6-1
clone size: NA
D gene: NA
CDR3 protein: CASSDSRAGGNTIYF
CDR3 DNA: TGTGCCAGCAGTGATAGCAGGGCGGGTGGAAACACCATATATTTT

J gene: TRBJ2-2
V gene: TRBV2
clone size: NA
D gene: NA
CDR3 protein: CASSVRMAGELFF
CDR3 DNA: TGTGCCAGCAGTGTCCGGATGGCCGGGGAGCTGTTTTTT

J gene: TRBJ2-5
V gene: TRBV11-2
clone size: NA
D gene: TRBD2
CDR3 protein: CASSLGGRAGETQYF
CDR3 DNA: TGTGCCAGCAGCTTAGGCGGGAGGGCGGGAGAGACCCAGTACTTC

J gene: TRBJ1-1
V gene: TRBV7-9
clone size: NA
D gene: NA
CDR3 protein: CASSRDSNTEAFF
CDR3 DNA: TGTGCCAGCAGCCGGGATTCGAACACTGAAGCTTTCTTT

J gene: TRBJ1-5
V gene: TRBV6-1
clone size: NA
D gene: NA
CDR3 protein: CASSEGVGGSNQPQHF
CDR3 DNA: TGTGCCAGCAGTGAAGGGGTGGGGGGGAGCAATCAGCCCCAGCATTTT

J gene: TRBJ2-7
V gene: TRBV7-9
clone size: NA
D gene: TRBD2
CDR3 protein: CASSPNTGTSSEQYF
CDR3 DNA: TGTGCCAGCAGTCCTAACACCGGGACTAGTAGCGAGCAGTACTTC

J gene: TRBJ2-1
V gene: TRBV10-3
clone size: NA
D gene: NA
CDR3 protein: CAISESEQAFGQFF
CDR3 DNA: TGTGCCATCAGTGAGTCTGAACAGGCCTTCGGGCAGTTCTTC

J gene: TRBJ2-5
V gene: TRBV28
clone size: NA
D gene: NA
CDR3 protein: CASSFRALQETQYF
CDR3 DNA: TGTGCCAGCAGTTTCCGGGCCCTTCAAGAGACCCAGTACTTC

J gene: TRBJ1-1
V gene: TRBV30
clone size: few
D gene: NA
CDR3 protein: CAWTVGRGEAFF
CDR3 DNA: TGTGCCTGGACCGTAGGACGGGGTGAAGCTTTCTTT

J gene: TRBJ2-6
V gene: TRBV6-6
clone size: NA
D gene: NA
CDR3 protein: CASRYSGANVLTF
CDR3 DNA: TGTGCCAGCAGGTACTCTGGGGCCAACGTCCTGACTTTC

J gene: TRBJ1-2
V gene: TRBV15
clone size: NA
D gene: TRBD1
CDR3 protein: CATSTGRGGLHGYTF
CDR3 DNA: TGTGCCACCAGCACCGGCAGGGGGGGTTTACATGGCTACACCTTC

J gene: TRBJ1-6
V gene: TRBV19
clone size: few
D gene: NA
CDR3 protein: CASMLRAGLNSPLHF
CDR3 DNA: TGTGCCAGTATGTTGAGGGCCGGTCTAAATTCACCCCTCCACTTT

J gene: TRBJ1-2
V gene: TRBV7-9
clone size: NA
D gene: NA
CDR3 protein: CASSFRGEGYTF
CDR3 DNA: TGTGCCAGCAGCTTCAGAGGAGAAGGCTACACCTTC

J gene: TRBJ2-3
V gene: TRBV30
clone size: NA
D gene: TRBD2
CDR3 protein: CAWRSAGGTDTQYF
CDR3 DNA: TGTGCCTGGAGGTCAGCGGGGGGCACAGATACGCAGTATTTT

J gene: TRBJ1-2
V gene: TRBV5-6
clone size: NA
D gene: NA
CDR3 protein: CASTSTGPYGYTF
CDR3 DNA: TGTGCCAGTACATCGACAGGCCCCTATGGCTACACCTTC

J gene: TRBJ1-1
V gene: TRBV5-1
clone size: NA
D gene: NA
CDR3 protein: CASSLNPKQRNTEAFF
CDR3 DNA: TGCGCCAGCAGCTTAAACCCGAAACAGAGGAACACTGAAGCTTTCTTT

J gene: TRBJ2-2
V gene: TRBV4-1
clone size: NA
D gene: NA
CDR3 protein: CASSQPGGGGTGELFF
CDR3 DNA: TGCGCCAGCAGCCAGCCAGGGGGGGGCGGCACCGGGGAGCTGTTTTTT

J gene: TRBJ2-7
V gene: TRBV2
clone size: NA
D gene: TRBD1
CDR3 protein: CASHRDRATYEQYF
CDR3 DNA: TGTGCCAGCCACCGGGACAGGGCCACCTACGAGCAGTACTTC

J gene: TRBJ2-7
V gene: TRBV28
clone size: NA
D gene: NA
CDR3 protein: CAVGGLLTYEQYF
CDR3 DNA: TGTGCCGTGGGAGGTCTACTAACCTACGAGCAGTACTTC

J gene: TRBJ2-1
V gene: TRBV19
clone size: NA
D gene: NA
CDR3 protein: CASTAGTSSYNEQFF
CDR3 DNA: TGTGCCAGTACCGCAGGGACCAGCTCCTACAATGAGCAGTTCTTC

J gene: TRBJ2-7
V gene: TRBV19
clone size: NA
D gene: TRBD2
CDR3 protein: CASSIGTSYEQYF
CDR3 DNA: TGTGCCAGTAGTATCGGGACTAGCTACGAGCAGTACTTC

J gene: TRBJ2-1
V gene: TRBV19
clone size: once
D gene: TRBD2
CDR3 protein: CASSISVAGGRNEQFF
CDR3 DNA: TGTGCCAGTAGCATAAGCGTCGCGGGGGGGAGAAATGAGCAGTTCTTC

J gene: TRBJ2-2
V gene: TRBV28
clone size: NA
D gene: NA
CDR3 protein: CASSPPYTGELFF
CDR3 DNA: TGTGCCAGCAGTCCCCCGTACACCGGGGAGCTGTTTTTT

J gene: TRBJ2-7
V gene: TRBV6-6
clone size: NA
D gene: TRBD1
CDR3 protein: CASSQGQGSYEQYF
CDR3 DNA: TGTGCCAGCAGCCAGGGACAGGGGTCCTACGAGCAGTACTTC

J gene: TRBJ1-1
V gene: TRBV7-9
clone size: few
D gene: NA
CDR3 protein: CASSWGHLNTEAFF
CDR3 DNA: TGTGCCAGCAGCTGGGGACATCTGAACACTGAAGCTTTCTTT